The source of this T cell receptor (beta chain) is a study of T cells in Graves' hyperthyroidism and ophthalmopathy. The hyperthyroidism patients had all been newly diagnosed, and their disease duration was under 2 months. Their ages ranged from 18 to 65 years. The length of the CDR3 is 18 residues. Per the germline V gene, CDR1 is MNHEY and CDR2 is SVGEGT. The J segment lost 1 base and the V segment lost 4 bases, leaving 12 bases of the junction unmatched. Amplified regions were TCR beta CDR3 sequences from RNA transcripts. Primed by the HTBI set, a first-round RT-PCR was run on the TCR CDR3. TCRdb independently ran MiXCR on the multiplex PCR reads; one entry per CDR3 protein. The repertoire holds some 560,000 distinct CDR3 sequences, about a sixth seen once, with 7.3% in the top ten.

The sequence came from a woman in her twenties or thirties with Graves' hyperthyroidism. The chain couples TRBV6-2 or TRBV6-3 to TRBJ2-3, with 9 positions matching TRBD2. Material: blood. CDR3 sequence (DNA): TGTGCCAGCAGTTCAGGTCTAGCGGGATTGCTGCGCACAGATACGCAGTATTTT. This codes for CASSSGLAGLLRTDTQYF.